Shown below are 27 T cell receptor beta chains from a single sample sequenced in a study of Graves' ophthalmopathy and Graves' hyperthyroidism. RNA transcripts served as template for amplifying TCR beta CDR3 sequences. HTBI primers were employed in first-round RT-PCR, then a second-round multiplex PCR followed. TCRdb processed the multiplex PCR reads anew with MiXCR; each CDR3 protein has one entry. The sample has 500,000 to 700,000 distinct CDR3 sequences; around a fifth are singletons. The sample was peripheral blood. The receptors stem from a woman aged 18-29 years with stable Graves' hyperthyroidism. Some clones in this sample may be carry-over from other donors' samples.

Many counts were recorded for this clonotype. The chain links TRBV6-1 to TRBJ2-7; 10 nucleotides align to TRBD1. Germline assignment: CDR1 MNHNS and CDR2 SASEGT. Losses at the gene ends were 4 bases for V and 4 bases for J; bases not matched to a gene: 7. CDR3 length: 15 amino acids. CDR3 nucleotide sequence: TGTGCCAGCAGTGGGTGGGACAGGGGACAGTACGAGCAGTACTTC. This encodes CASSGWDRGQYEQYF.

Many counts were recorded for this clonotype. The chain links TRBV7-9 to TRBJ1-2, with no clear D. Germline-derived CDR1 and CDR2 are SEHNR and FQNEAQ (reference sequence). This CDR3 comprises 14 residues. Deletions cut 5 bases from V and 7 bases from J, with 17 bases between. CDR3 sequence reads: CASSQNRGTGGYTF. The CDR3 DNA follows: TGTGCCAGCAGCCAGAACCGGGGAACGGGTGGCTACACCTTC.

As regards this clonotype: This may be a read error: a much more frequent sequence differs by one nucleotide. The chain uses TRBV7-9 and TRBJ2-7; TRBD1 agrees at 7 bases. This CDR3 is built from 14 residues. V dropped 1 base and J dropped 2; count of bases not matched to a gene: 2. Per the germline V gene, CDR1 is SEHNR and CDR2 is FQNEAQ (reference sequence). The chain's CDR3 is CASSLDQGAYEQYF. The CDR3 DNA is TGTGCCAGCAGCTTAGACCAGGGGGCCTACGAGCAGTACTTC.

This clonotype was detected only a few times. J is TRBJ2-2 and V is TRBV19; unclear D gene. The ends were cut back, 9 bases at V and 0 bases at J, with 8 bases in the middle. The CDR3 is 13 residues long. CDR1 LNHDA and CDR2 SQIVND come from the germline V gene (reference sequence). The CDR3 DNA reads TGTGCCAGCGAGATACCGAACACCGGGGAGCTGTTTTTT. This sequence encodes CASEIPNTGELFF.

This clonotype came up many times. J is TRBJ1-3 and V is TRBV12-3 or TRBV12-4; D ambiguous. V was shortened by 3 bases and J by 2 bases, with 11 bases between the two germline ends. This CDR3 region has 15 residues. CDR3 DNA sequence: TGTGCCAGCAGTTTTATGGCTTCTACTGGAAACACCATATATTTT. Amino acids: CASSFMASTGNTIYF.

This clonotype appeared many times. In DNA, the CDR3 is TGTGCCAGCAGTCTAGCGGGAGGGTATAAAGAGACCCAGTACTTC. It yields the protein CASSLAGGYKETQYF. J is TRBJ2-5 and V is TRBV6-1, with TRBD2 matching 12 bases. Germline CDR1 MNHNS, CDR2 SASEGT. The ends lost 5 bases at V and 3 bases at J; junction bases unmatched: 4. CDR3 length: 15 residues.

This clonotype was counted ten times or more. The chain has TRBV20-1 and TRBJ1-5; D remains ambiguous. The CDR3 spans 16 residues. Trimming shortened V by 3 bases and J by 0 bases, and 15 bases separated the two germline ends. Per germline, CDR1 DFQATT and CDR2 SNEGSKA (reference sequence). CDR3 sequence reads: CSASPAGPYSNQPQHF. The CDR3 nucleotides read TGCAGTGCTAGTCCGGCAGGCCCTTATAGCAATCAGCCCCAGCATTTT.

The chain is built from TRBV2 and TRBJ2-7; 8 bases fit TRBD2. V lost 9 bases to trimming and J lost 1 base; unmatched junction nucleotides: 5. CDR1 and CDR2 (germline): SNHLY, FYNNEI. The CDR3 covers 13 residues. CDR3 nucleotides: TGTGCCAGTCGGCCTAGCGGGTCCTACGAGCAGTACTTC. The encoded protein is CASRPSGSYEQYF. The complete variable domain, with remaining parts taken from reference TRBV2 and TRBJ2-7, reads EPEVTQTPSHQVTQMGQEVILRCVPISNHLYFYWYRQILGQKVEFLVSFYNNEISEKSEIFDDQFSVERPDGSNFTLKIRSTKLEDSAMYFCASRPSGSYEQYFGPGTRLTVT.

Points on this clonotype: Sequence at one end of the junction differs from germline and may be a read error. The V and J genes are TRBV5-1 and TRBJ2-4, with TRBD1 matching 8 bases. The CDR3 has 15 residues. The germline CDR1 and CDR2 sequences are SGHRS and YFSETQ. The CDR3 loop is CASSGGQGAKNIQYF. The CDR3 DNA is TGCGCCAGCAGCGGAGGACAGGGCGCCAAGAACATTCAGTACTTC.

The rearrangement joins TRBV29-1 to TRBJ1-2; D unresolved. The germline V gene encodes CDR1 SQVTM and CDR2 ANQGSEA. This CDR3 is 10 amino acids long. Trimming pared 3 bases from V and 12 bases from J, leaving 11 bases between. The CDR3 sequence is CSVDLTSHTF. As DNA, the CDR3 is TGCAGCGTTGATCTTACGTCCCACACCTTC.

This sequence joins TRBV5-1 and TRBJ1-1; TRBD1 matches at 7 bases. The CDR3 runs to 14 residues. Germline assignment: CDR1 SGHRS and CDR2 YFSETQ. Trimming removed 1 base from V and 8 bases from J; junction bases left unmatched: 8. CDR3 DNA: TGCGCCAGCAGCTTGTCCGGGACAGCCTACGAAGCTTTCTTT. It codes for CASSLSGTAYEAFF.

J is TRBJ2-7 and V is TRBV19; D gene uncertain. Germline V gives CDR1 LNHDA, CDR2 SQIVND (reference sequence). Trimming took 5 bases from V and 8 from J, leaving 19 bases between them. CDR3 length: 14 amino acids. CDR3 nucleotide sequence: TGTGCCAGTAGTCCCGTATTTGGTGAGAGCAAGCAGTACTTC. Amino acids: CASSPVFGESKQYF.

In its sample, this clonotype was seen many times. Here the CDR3 reads CASSIGGDRLNQPQHF. The CDR3, as DNA: TGTGCCAGCAGCATCGGAGGGGACAGACTTAATCAGCCCCAGCATTTT. This chain joins TRBV6-2 or TRBV6-3 and TRBJ1-5; TRBD1 aligns across 7 bases. CDR1 and CDR2 (germline): MNHEY, SVGEGT. V was clipped by 6 bases and J by 4 bases; unmatched bases: 12. This CDR3 has 16 amino acids.

This clonotype was detected many times. The CDR3 is CASSETDNSPLHF. Here the CDR3 DNA reads TGTGCCAGCAGTGAAACGGATAATTCACCCCTCCACTTT. The chain couples TRBV6-1 to TRBJ1-6, with D uncertain. This CDR3 has 13 residues. Germline V gives CDR1 MNHNS, CDR2 SASEGT. Trimming shortened V by 2 bases and J by 5 bases, and 4 bases separated the two germline ends.

The rearrangement joins TRBV12-3 or TRBV12-4 to TRBJ1-2; D not resolved. The CDR3 has 15 residues. V lost 5 bases to trimming and J lost 4 bases, with 17 bases between them. CDR3 region: CASSLSGREPYGYTF. CDR3 DNA sequence: TGTGCCAGCAGTCTAAGCGGACGGGAGCCCTATGGCTACACCTTC.

This clonotype was counted ten times or more. DNA for the CDR3: TGCAGTGCTTGCGAGTTCGGGGGAACGCTCCAAGAGACCCAGTACTTC. Residues: CSACEFGGTLQETQYF. This sequence joins TRBV20-1 and TRBJ2-5; TRBD2 might be the D (6 bases). V was shortened by 5 bases and J by 1 base, with 20 bases between the two germline ends. Per germline, CDR1 DFQATT and CDR2 SNEGSKA (reference sequence). The CDR3 is 16 amino acids.

The chain is built from TRBV11-1 and TRBJ2-2, with 10 bases lining up with TRBD2. The ends lost 5 bases at V and 6 bases at J; junction bases unmatched: 9. The CDR3 length is 16 residues. The germline V gene has CDR1 SGHAT and CDR2 FQDESV (reference sequence). The CDR3: CASSKAGGPVPGELFF. Here the CDR3 DNA reads TGTGCCAGCAGCAAAGCGGGGGGGCCTGTTCCCGGGGAGCTGTTTTTT.

This clonotype was counted between two and nine times. The chain joins TRBV24-1 to TRBJ1-6; 7 bases line up with TRBD1. CDR3 size: 14 residues. CDR1 is KGHDR and CDR2 is SFDVKD in the germline V gene. V lost 5 bases to trimming and J lost 3 bases; unmatched junction nucleotides: 0. The CDR3 reads CATSGDSYNSPLHF. The CDR3 DNA sequence: TGTGCCACCAGTGGGGACAGCTATAATTCACCCCTCCACTTT.

This clonotype was observed many times. The chain couples TRBV30 to TRBJ2-2; 7 nucleotides agree with TRBD1. The CDR3 has 15 amino acids. V shed 5 bases and J 1 base; nucleotides not matched to a gene: 7. Germline V lookup: CDR1 GTSNPN, CDR2 SVGIG (reference sequence). The chain's CDR3 is CAWAKGQLNTGELFF. The CDR3 DNA is TGTGCCTGGGCTAAGGGACAGTTGAACACCGGGGAGCTGTTTTTT.

This clonotype was seen many times. J is TRBJ2-7 and V is TRBV11-2; TRBD2 matches at 12 bases. Germline V lookup: CDR1 SGHAT, CDR2 FQNNGV. CDR3 length equals 16 residues. Trimming cost V 8 bases and J 0 bases; bases outside gene matches: 8. The CDR3 coding sequence is TGTGCCAGCGGGAGGACTAGCGGGATAGTCTCCTACGAGCAGTACTTC. This encodes CASGRTSGIVSYEQYF.

Points on this clonotype: Just one base apart from a much larger clone, this may be a read error. Given the absence of the conserved phenylalanine or tryptophan at the CDR3 end, a read error is likely. The rearrangement joins TRBV29-1 to TRBJ1-1; tentative D call: TRBD1 (5 bases). Germline V lookup: CDR1 SQVTM, CDR2 ANQGSEA. V shed 6 bases and J shed 1 base, with 15 bases lying between them. The CDR3 spans 14 residues. The CDR3 DNA is TGCAGCGTGGAGGGGCTGGCGGGGAACACTGAAGCTTTCGTT. Amino acids: CSVEGLAGNTEAFV.

This clonotype has only a few counts. V and J are TRBV30 and TRBJ1-2; tentative D call: TRBD1 (6 bases). From germline, CDR1 is GTSNPN and CDR2 SVGIG (reference sequence). The CDR3 consists of 13 residues. Between the trimmed V and J ends, which lost 0 bases and 7 bases, there was a span of 12 bases. CDR3 amino acids: CAWSVSGGGGYTF. The DNA of the CDR3 is TGTGCCTGGAGTGTGTCGGGGGGCGGTGGCTACACCTTC.

V gene TRBV6-5 combines with J gene TRBJ2-5, with D uncertain. The CDR3 extends over 14 amino acids. Germline V gene data show CDR1 as MNHEY and CDR2 as SVGAGI. V was pared by 0 bases and J by 5 bases, with 10 bases between. CDR3 in amino acids: CASSYSTAAETQYF. The CDR3 DNA reads TGTGCCAGCAGTTACTCGACCGCGGCGGAGACCCAGTACTTC.

There are many counts of this clonotype. This rearrangement joins TRBV29-1 to TRBJ2-5; D not resolved. Germline V lookup: CDR1 SQVTM, CDR2 ANQGSEA. The CDR3 is made up of 10 amino acids. V was shortened by 6 bases and J by 5 bases, with 7 bases between the two germline ends. This chain's CDR3 is CSVSHETQYF. The CDR3, as DNA: TGCAGCGTCTCGCACGAGACCCAGTACTTC.

This clonotype was counted at least ten times. The chain recombines TRBV6-2 or TRBV6-3 with TRBJ1-3; TRBD1 is a possible D gene (6 bases). With 6 bases removed from V and 0 bases from J, the gap between germline ends came to 18 bases. Germline assignment: CDR1 MNHEY and CDR2 SVGEGT. The length of the CDR3 is 17 residues. The CDR3 DNA follows: TGTGCCAGCAGCCTTAACCGGGACACCTACTCTGGAAACACCATATATTTT. It codes for CASSLNRDTYSGNTIYF.

The V call is TRBV20-1, the J call TRBJ2-5, with 7 bases that match TRBD2. Trimming at V came to 5 bases and at J to 2 bases, leaving 11 bases not matched to a gene. Germline CDR1 is DFQATT and CDR2 is SNEGSKA (reference sequence). The CDR3 runs 15 residues. The CDR3 DNA reads TGCAGTGCTGTCGACCCGGGGGGACTTCAAGAGACCCAGTACTTC. Translated: CSAVDPGGLQETQYF.

This clonotype has ten or more counts. This rearrangement joins TRBV6-5 to TRBJ2-7; D is undetermined. CDR3 size: 14 residues. V was clipped by 0 bases and J by 2 bases, with 8 bases between them. CDR1 and CDR2 from the germline V gene are MNHEY and SVGAGI. This CDR3 is CASSYSLHAYEQYF. The CDR3 nucleotides read TGTGCCAGCAGTTACTCACTACACGCCTACGAGCAGTACTTC.